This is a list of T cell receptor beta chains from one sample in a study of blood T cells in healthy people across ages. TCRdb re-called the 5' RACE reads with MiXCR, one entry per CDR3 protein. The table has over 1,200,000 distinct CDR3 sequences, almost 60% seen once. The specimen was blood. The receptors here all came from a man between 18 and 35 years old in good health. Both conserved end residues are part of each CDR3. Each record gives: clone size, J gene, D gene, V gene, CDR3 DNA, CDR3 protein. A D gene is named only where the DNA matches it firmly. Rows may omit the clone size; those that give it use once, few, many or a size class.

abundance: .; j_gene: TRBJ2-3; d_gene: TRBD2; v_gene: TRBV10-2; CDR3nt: TGCGCCAGCAGTGAGTTTCGGCGGGGGGGCGTGAAAGATACGCAGTATTTT; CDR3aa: CASSEFRRGGVKDTQYF
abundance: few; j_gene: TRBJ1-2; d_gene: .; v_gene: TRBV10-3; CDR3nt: TGTGCCATCAGTGAGTCTTGGACCCTAGGCTATGGCTACACCTTC; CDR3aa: CAISESWTLGYGYTF
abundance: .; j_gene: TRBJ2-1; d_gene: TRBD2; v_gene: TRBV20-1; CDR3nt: TGCAGTGCTAGGTCCGGACTAGCGGGGGGGCCCAATGAGCAGTTCTTC; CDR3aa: CSARSGLAGGPNEQFF
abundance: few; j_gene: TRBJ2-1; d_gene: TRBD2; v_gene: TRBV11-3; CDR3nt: TGTGCCAGCAGCTTACTTCGCCTAGCGGGCATAGTTAACGAGCAGTTCTTC; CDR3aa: CASSLLRLAGIVNEQFF
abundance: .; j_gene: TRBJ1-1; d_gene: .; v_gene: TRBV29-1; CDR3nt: TGCAGCGTTGAAAGACACCTCAAGAACACTGAAGCTTTCTTT; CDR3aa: CSVERHLKNTEAFF
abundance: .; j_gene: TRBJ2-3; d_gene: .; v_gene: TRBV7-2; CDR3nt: TGTGCCAGCAGCTTAGCCTACGGTGGAGGGGGCGCAGATACGCAGTATTTT; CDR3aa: CASSLAYGGGGADTQYF
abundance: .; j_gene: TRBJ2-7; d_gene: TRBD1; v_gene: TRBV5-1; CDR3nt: TGCGCCAGCAGCGTAGGGGGACAGCCATGGGAGCAGTACTTC; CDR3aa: CASSVGGQPWEQYF
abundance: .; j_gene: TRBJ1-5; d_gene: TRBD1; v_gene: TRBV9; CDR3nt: TGTGCCGGCAGCGTAGGCGGAGGGGGCCATCAGCCCCAGCATTTT; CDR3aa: CAGSVGGGGHQPQHF
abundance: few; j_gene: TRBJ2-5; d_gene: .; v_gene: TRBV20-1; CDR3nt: TGCAGTGCTAGTAGCGAGCGGGCCTTACAAGAGACCCAGTACTTC; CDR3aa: CSASSERALQETQYF
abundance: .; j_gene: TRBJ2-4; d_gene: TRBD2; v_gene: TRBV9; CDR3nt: TGTGCCAGCACAGGGACGGGAGGCAAAAACATTCAGTACTTC; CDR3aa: CASTGTGGKNIQYF
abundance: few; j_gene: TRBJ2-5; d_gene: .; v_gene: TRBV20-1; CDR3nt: TGCAGTGCTAGTATCCGCTGGGAGACCCAGTACTTC; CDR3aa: CSASIRWETQYF
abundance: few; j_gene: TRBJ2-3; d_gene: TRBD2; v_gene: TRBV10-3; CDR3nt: TGTGCCATCAGGGCCAGCGGGGGGTCAGATACGCAGTATTTT; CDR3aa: CAIRASGGSDTQYF
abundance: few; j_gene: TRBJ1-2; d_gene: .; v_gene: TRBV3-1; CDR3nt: TGTGCCAGCAGCCACGTGCTTGAAGGCTACACCTTC; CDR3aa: CASSHVLEGYTF
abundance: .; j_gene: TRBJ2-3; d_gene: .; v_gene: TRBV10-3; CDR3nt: TGTGCCACCTTACCCGGACAGCTCAGCACAGATACGCAGTATTTT; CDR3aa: CATLPGQLSTDTQYF
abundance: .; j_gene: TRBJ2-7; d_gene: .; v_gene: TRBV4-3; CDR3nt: TGCGCCAGCAGCCAAGATGAGGCCATGGTTGGCGAGCAGTACTTC; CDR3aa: CASSQDEAMVGEQYF
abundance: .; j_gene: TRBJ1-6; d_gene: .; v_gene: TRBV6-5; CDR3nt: TGTGCCAGCAGTTACTTACTAGATCTAAATAATTCACCCCTCCACTTT; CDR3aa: CASSYLLDLNNSPLHF
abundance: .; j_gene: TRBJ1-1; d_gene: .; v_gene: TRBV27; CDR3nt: TGTGCCAGCAGACTAGCGGGGTGTGAAGCTTTCTTT; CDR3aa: CASRLAGCEAFF
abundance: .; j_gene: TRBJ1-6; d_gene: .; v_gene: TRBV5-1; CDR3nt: TGCGCCAGCAGCTTGGCCACCGGGTATTCACCCCTCCACTTT; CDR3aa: CASSLATGYSPLHF
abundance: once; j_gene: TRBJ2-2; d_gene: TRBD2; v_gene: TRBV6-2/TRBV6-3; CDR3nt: TGTGCCAGCAGTTACTCCTTCGAACGGGGGGGTGCCGGGGAGCTGTTTTTT; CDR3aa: CASSYSFERGGAGELFF
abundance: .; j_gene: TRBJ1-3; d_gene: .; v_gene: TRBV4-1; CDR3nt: TGCGCCAGCAGCCAAGGTATAAATTACAACACCATATATTTT; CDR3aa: CASSQGINYNTIYF